These 28 T cell receptor beta chains came from one sample sequenced in a study of OX40 agonist ivuxolimab in advanced cancers. Profiled with immunoSEQ multiplex PCR; TCRdb holds only in-frame clones, not every one. This table has tens of thousands of clones, around 84% appearing once. Here the sequenced sample was CD4+ or CD8+ T cells sorted from blood, taken in a trial of the OX40 agonist ivuxolimab. The origin of the receptors is an adult with an advanced solid tumor such as melanoma, head and neck, liver or kidney cancer.

This sequence joins TRBV7-2 and TRBJ2-4, with 8 bases aligning to TRBD1. CDR3 length: 16 residues. Germline assignment: CDR1 SGHTA and CDR2 FQGNSA. The trim removed 6 bases at V and 5 bases at J, leaving 12 bases unmatched. The CDR3 region is CASRRSGRQGQNIQYF. DNA of the CDR3: TGTGCCAGCAGAAGATCGGGACGACAGGGGCAAAACATTCAGTACTTC.

The chain has TRBV19 and TRBJ1-1, with D possibly TRBD1 on 6 matching bases. From germline, CDR1 is LNHDA and CDR2 SQIVND (reference sequence). The V end was cut by 5 bases, the J end by 4 bases, with 14 bases between. The CDR3 spans 14 residues. The CDR3 DNA sequence: TGTGCCAGTAGTGCGACAGGTTTAACCACTGAAGCTTTCTTT. Amino acids: CASSATGLTTEAFF.

The CDR3, as DNA: TGTGCCAGCAGCCGAGGGGGCCGGTTTAATTCACCCCTCCACTTT. It codes for CASSRGGRFNSPLHF. This chain uses TRBV6-6 with TRBJ1-6, with 7 nucleotides matching TRBD1. The CDR3 contains 15 residues. Per germline, CDR1 MNHNY and CDR2 SVGAGI (reference sequence). Unmatched junction bases numbered 8, after V lost 6 bases and J lost 6 bases.

This clone was seen just once. V is TRBV7-2 and J is TRBJ2-3, with a tentative D call TRBD2 (6 bases). Per the germline V gene, CDR1 is SGHTA and CDR2 is FQGNSA. V was clipped by 6 bases and J by 2 bases, with 12 bases between them. CDR3 length: 14 residues. CDR3 region: CASRLAALTDTQYF. CDR3 coding DNA: TGTGCCAGCAGACTAGCCGCTCTCACAGATACGCAGTATTTT.

This chain joins TRBV6-6 and TRBJ2-7, with D maybe TRBD1 (5 bases). CDR1 is MNHNY and CDR2 is SVGAGI in the germline V gene (reference sequence). The CDR3 has 13 amino acids. Between the trimmed V and J ends, which lost 0 bases and 5 bases, there was a span of 8 bases. The chain's CDR3 is CASSYSEGDEQYF. The CDR3 DNA sequence: TGTGCCAGCAGTTACTCAGAAGGGGACGAGCAGTACTTC.

V is TRBV9 and J is TRBJ2-5, with D possibly TRBD1 on 6 matching bases. V was trimmed by 4 bases and J by 4 bases, leaving 17 bases between them. The CDR3 is 15 residues long. Germline CDR1 is SGDLS and CDR2 is YYNGEE. CDR3 nucleotide sequence: TGTGCCAGCAGCCCCCATATGGGGGCCTTAGAGACCCAGTACTTC. It specifies CASSPHMGALETQYF.

The gene calls are TRBV18 and TRBJ1-5, with 10 positions matching TRBD1. The CDR3 totals 15 residues. CDR1 KGHSH and CDR2 LQKENI come from the germline V gene. The trim removed 6 bases at V and 5 bases at J, leaving 7 bases unmatched. The CDR3 is CASSRGQGMDQPQHF. CDR3 nucleotide sequence: TGTGCCAGCTCGAGGGGACAGGGGATGGATCAGCCCCAGCATTTT.

Comment on this clone: A junction end diverges from the germline sequence, so it may reflect a read error. The rearrangement joins TRBV7-9 to TRBJ2-3; D uncertain. CDR3 length equals 12 residues. The germline V gene has CDR1 SEHNR and CDR2 FQNEAQ (reference sequence). The DNA of the CDR3 is TGTGCCAGCAGCTCCGACAACCTCTTAGGTATTTTT. Amino acids: CASSSDNLLGIF.

CDR3 nucleotide sequence: TGTGCCAGCTCACCACCTAGTCGGCCCGGGACTAGCCGAGGGGATACGCAGTATTTT. Translation: CASSPPSRPGTSRGDTQYF. The chain uses TRBV18 and TRBJ2-3, with 9 bases aligning to TRBD2. The V gene's germline CDR1 is KGHSH and CDR2 LQKENI. V lost 0 bases, J lost 6 bases, and 16 bases stayed unmatched. This CDR3 comprises 19 residues.

Here the CDR3 DNA reads TGTGCCAGCAGTCCCAGGGCTGGGGCCAACGTCCTGACTTTC. This encodes CASSPRAGANVLTF. The chain uses TRBV28 and TRBJ2-6; a possible D gene is TRBD1 (5 bases). This CDR3 spans 14 amino acids. Trimming cost V 5 bases and J 2 bases, with 7 bases left between them. CDR1 is MDHEN, CDR2 SYDVKM, per germline.

Only a few counts were recorded for this clone. The genes are TRBV7-2 and TRBJ2-1; a weak D match, TRBD2 (6 bases). The V end was cut by 8 bases, the J end by 8 bases, with 22 bases between. This CDR3 contains 15 residues. Per germline, CDR1 SGHTA and CDR2 FQGNSA. The DNA for the CDR3 is TGTGCCAGCGTACCCTGGGGCGGGGTGGGGGATGAGCAGTTCTTC. Translating it yields CASVPWGGVGDEQFF.

This clone was seen at least ten times. The chain combines TRBV9 with TRBJ2-3; possible D gene TRBD2, 5 bases. Per germline, CDR1 SGDLS and CDR2 YYNGEE. The V gene lost 3 bases and the J gene lost 0 bases, with 11 bases spanning the gap. The CDR3 sequence is 15 residues long. CDR3 region: CASSGSRTSTDTQYF. CDR3 DNA: TGTGCCAGCAGCGGATCTAGGACTAGCACAGATACGCAGTATTTT.

V gene TRBV5-8 combines with J gene TRBJ1-5; 11 nucleotides match TRBD1. This CDR3 spans 14 amino acids. Germline V lookup: CDR1 SGHTS, CDR2 YDEGEE. The junction had 3 bases not matched to a gene; V was cut back by 4 bases and J by 6 bases. CDR3 DNA: TGTGCCAGCAGCATGGGACAGGGGGGTCAGCCCCAGCATTTT. Residues: CASSMGQGGQPQHF.

This clone turned up a few times. The gene calls are TRBV9 and TRBJ1-1; 7 bases line up with TRBD1. Trimming took 6 bases from V and 1 from J; bases not matched to a gene: 3. Germline assignment: CDR1 SGDLS and CDR2 YYNGEE. The CDR3 is 13 residues long. CDR3: CASTGDRNTEAFF. The DNA for the CDR3 is TGTGCCAGCACCGGGGACAGGAACACTGAAGCTTTCTTT. Variable domain in full (rest from reference TRBV9 and TRBJ1-1): DSGVTQTPKHLITATGQRVTLRCSPRSGDLSVYWYQQSLDQGLQFLIQYYNGEERAKGNILERFSAQQFPDLHSELNLSSLELGDSALYFCASTGDRNTEAFFGQGTRLTVV.

V usage is TRBV5-4 and J usage is TRBJ2-7; 13 bases align to TRBD2. The V gene's germline CDR1 is SGHNT and CDR2 YYREEE (reference sequence). CDR3 size: 15 residues. The J segment lost 6 bases and the V segment lost 0 bases, leaving 3 bases of the junction unmatched. The CDR3, as DNA: TGTGCCAGCAGCTTGGGAGGACTAGCGGGAGTCGAGCAGTACTTC. It is translated as CASSLGGLAGVEQYF.

This clone was found once. The CDR3, as DNA: TGTGCCACCCTGGGGGACACAGATACGCAGTATTTT. Translated, it gives CATLGDTDTQYF. The genes are TRBV28 and TRBJ2-3; D may match TRBD1 or TRBD2 (5 bases each). The CDR3 totals 12 residues. V was pared by 10 bases and J by 2 bases, with 10 bases between. Germline loops: CDR1 MDHEN, CDR2 SYDVKM.

The chain joins TRBV30 to TRBJ2-1, with 7 bases matching TRBD1. CDR3 length: 13 residues. CDR1 is GTSNPN and CDR2 is SVGIG in the germline V gene (reference sequence). V was pared by 1 base and J by 3 bases, with 0 bases of the junction left unmatched. The CDR3, as DNA: TGTGCCTGGAGTGGGGACAGCTACAATGAGCAGTTCTTC. It specifies CAWSGDSYNEQFF.

The gene calls are TRBV7-3 and TRBJ2-3, with 8 positions matching TRBD2. The V gene's germline CDR1 is SGHTA and CDR2 FQGTGA. CDR3 length equals 15 residues. Trimming at V came to 5 bases and at J to 4 bases, leaving 8 bases not matched to a gene. The CDR3 bases are TGTGCCAGCAGCCCGGGAGGGCCCCGCGCAGATACGCAGTATTTT. This encodes CASSPGGPRADTQYF.

The chain carries TRBV13 and TRBJ2-2, with no clear D. CDR1 is PRHDT, CDR2 FYEKMQ, per germline (reference sequence). This CDR3 has 14 amino acids. Trimming left V 2 bases short and J 4 bases short, with 8 bases between. CDR3 nucleotides: TGTGCCAGCAGCTTACTAGGCGGCACCGGGGAGCTGTTTTTT. Amino acids: CASSLLGGTGELFF.

This rearrangement joins TRBV2 to TRBJ1-1; possible D gene TRBD1, 5 bases. V lost 6 bases, J lost 1 base, and 9 bases lay in between. Germline V gene lookup returns CDR1 SNHLY and CDR2 FYNNEI. CDR3 length equals 13 residues. The CDR3: CASRTTGNTEAFF. The DNA of the CDR3 is TGTGCCAGCAGAACTACAGGGAACACTGAAGCTTTCTTT.

The chain uses TRBV5-1 and TRBJ2-6; D gene uncertain. The CDR3 is 15 residues long. Per the germline V gene, CDR1 is SGHRS and CDR2 is YFSETQ. The germline V and J ends were trimmed by 0 bases and 0 bases, with 4 bases remaining between them. CDR3 DNA: TGCGCCAGCAGCTTGGGCGACTCTGGGGCCAACGTCCTGACTTTC. Amino acid sequence: CASSLGDSGANVLTF.

The chain combines TRBV7-9 with TRBJ1-1; D is unclear. CDR1 is SEHNR and CDR2 is FQNEAQ in the germline V gene (reference sequence). V lost 3 bases and J lost 1, with 3 bases in between. The CDR3 consists of 12 residues. The chain's CDR3 is CASSLENTEAFF. For the CDR3, the DNA is TGTGCCAGCAGCTTGGAGAACACTGAAGCTTTCTTT. The complete variable domain, with remaining parts taken from reference TRBV7-9 and TRBJ1-1, reads DTGVSQNPRHKITKRGQNVTFRCDPISEHNRLYWYRQTLGQGPEFLTYFQNEAQLEKSRLLSDRFSAERPKGSFSTLEIQRTEQGDSAMYLCASSLENTEAFFGQGTRLTVV.

The J gene is TRBJ1-1, the V gene TRBV5-1; D remains ambiguous. This CDR3 comprises 16 residues. The V gene's germline CDR1 is SGHRS and CDR2 YFSETQ. V shed 0 bases and J shed 1 base, with 13 bases lying between them. The CDR3 DNA reads as TGCGCCAGCAGCTTGGACCAGAGTTTGGGGAACACTGAAGCTTTCTTT. Protein: CASSLDQSLGNTEAFF.

This sequence joins TRBV2 and TRBJ2-1, with D possibly being TRBD2 (5 bases). Germline CDR1 and CDR2: SNHLY and FYNNEI. This CDR3 is built from 11 residues. V shed 6 bases and J shed 10 bases, with 10 bases lying between them. The CDR3 reads CASRASREQFF. The CDR3 nucleotides read TGTGCCAGCAGGGCTAGCAGGGAGCAGTTCTTC.

This rearrangement joins TRBV28 to TRBJ1-1, with TRBD1 matching 10 bases. The CDR3 extends over 13 amino acids. V dropped 9 bases and J dropped 5; count of bases not matched to a gene: 6. From germline, CDR1 is MDHEN and CDR2 SYDVKM. CDR3: CARGDRGDTEAFF. The CDR3 DNA reads as TGTGCCAGGGGGGACAGGGGTGATACTGAAGCTTTCTTT.

The chain joins TRBV11-1 to TRBJ2-7; D might be TRBD1 (7 bases). Trimming took off 4 bases at V and 0 bases at J, with 19 bases between the two ends. CDR3 length: 17 residues. CDR1 and CDR2 from the germline V gene are SGHAT and FQDESV (reference sequence). CDR3 residues: CASSSASSGGGSYEQYF. The DNA of the CDR3 is TGTGCCAGCAGCTCAGCAAGTTCAGGGGGAGGCTCCTACGAGCAGTACTTC.

The chain recombines TRBV28 with TRBJ1-2, with 8 bases that match TRBD1. CDR1 and CDR2 from the germline V gene are MDHEN and SYDVKM. Trimming cost V 2 bases and J 3 bases; bases outside gene matches: 2. This CDR3 has 14 amino acids. DNA for the CDR3: TGTGCCAGCAGTTTAGCGACAGGGGACTATGGCTACACCTTC. It yields the protein CASSLATGDYGYTF.

The rearrangement uses TRBV6-5 and TRBJ2-1, with TRBD2 identical over 16 bases. With V trimmed by 6 bases and J by 8 bases, 4 bases remained unmatched. The CDR3 extends over 15 amino acids. Germline V gene data show CDR1 as MNHEY and CDR2 as SVGAGI. The CDR3, as DNA: TGTGCCAGCAGGAACGGGACTAGCGGGAGGGATGAGCAGTTCTTC. Protein product: CASRNGTSGRDEQFF.